In this sample, the clone carrying this T cell receptor beta chain turned up a few times. The data stem from a study of T cells in Graves' hyperthyroidism and ophthalmopathy. CDR3 length equals 12 residues. The V and J ends lost 0 bases and 7 bases respectively, with 10 bases between them. Looked up from germline, CDR1 is SQVTM and CDR2 is ANQGSEA. From RNA transcripts, TCR beta CDR3 regions were amplified. HTBI primers were used for first-round RT-PCR of the TCR CDR3. MiXCR was run by TCRdb on the multiplex PCR reads, yielding one entry per CDR3 protein. The data show over 500,000 distinct CDR3 sequences, 15% to 20% seen once.

Material: blood. This TCR came from a woman aged 18-30 years with Graves' ophthalmopathy. This sequence joins TRBV29-1 and TRBJ2-7, with no clear D. CDR3 residues: CSVEDGPWEQYF. As DNA, the CDR3 is TGCAGCGTTGAAGATGGACCGTGGGAGCAGTACTTC.